This T cell receptor beta chain was sequenced for a study of tumor-infiltrating lymphocytes in localized non-small cell lung cancer. Study-level background: From each patient, both tumor and uninvolved lung, non-adjacent to tumor, were sampled.

The study's findings and limits: TCRbeta sequencing showed higher T cell infiltration in tumors than uninvolved lung. T-cell fraction did not differ between immunotypes IM1 and IM2. No link was found between tumor T-cell fraction and recurrence-free survival.

This clone was seen once. What it recognizes is unknown. Data came from immunoSEQ multiplex PCR; TCRdb stores just in-frame clones and leaves some out. The sample records approximately 24,000 clones, around 62% being singletons. The CDR3 is 15 amino acids. The V and J ends lost 1 base and 3 bases respectively, with 12 bases between them. From germline, CDR1 is LNHNV and CDR2 YYDKDF (reference sequence). The TCR originated in a human donor with non-small cell lung cancer. The sample comprised lung tumor tissue. The V call is TRBV15, the J call TRBJ1-2; D unclear. CDR3 region: CATSRGDAGDYGYTF. The CDR3 DNA follows: TGTGCCACCAGCAGAGGCGACGCAGGCGACTATGGCTACACCTTC.